The rows below give T cell receptor beta chains drawn from one sample of a study of CD8 T cells in ankylosing spondylitis. TCRdb reprocessed the 5' RACE reads via MiXCR and lists one record per CDR3 protein. The table has 340,000 or so distinct CDR3 sequences, roughly 15% seen once; the top ten hold about 1.1%. Sequencing input: blood, either unsorted or a sorted T cell fraction (not recorded which). These receptors were taken from a male donor with ankylosing spondylitis or in good health (not recorded which). The CDR3 runs from the conserved cysteine through the conserved F or W. D genes are given only for firm matches. Some rows have no size entry. The others give once, few or many, or a class for an expanded clone.

v_gene	abundance	j_gene	d_gene	CDR3aa	CDR3nt
TRBV7-2	.	TRBJ2-3	.	CASSLEQSYTDTQYF	TGTGCCAGCAGCTTAGAACAAAGCTATACAGATACGCAGTATTTT
TRBV9	.	TRBJ2-3	.	CASSVAPLAGSTDTQYF	TGTGCCAGCAGCGTAGCGCCCTTGGCGGGGAGCACAGATACGCAGTATTTT
TRBV10-1	few	TRBJ2-1	.	CASSESKRATYNEQFF	TGCGCCAGCAGTGAGTCGAAGCGGGCCACCTACAATGAGCAGTTCTTC
TRBV3-1	few	TRBJ2-1	TRBD2	CASSQDGGTYNEQFF	TGTGCCAGCAGCCAAGACGGGGGGACCTACAATGAGCAGTTCTTC
TRBV12-3/TRBV12-4	.	TRBJ1-1	.	CASSLVSAGPGEAFF	TGTGCCAGCAGTTTAGTGTCGGCAGGTCCGGGGGAAGCTTTCTTT
TRBV3-1	many	TRBJ1-6	TRBD1	CASSQSDRANSPLHF	TGTGCCAGCAGCCAGTCGGACAGGGCCAATTCACCCCTCCACTTT
TRBV6-5	few	TRBJ1-4	.	CASSSQGPTNEKLFF	TGTGCCAGCAGTTCCCAGGGGCCGACTAATGAAAAACTGTTTTTT
TRBV4-2	.	TRBJ1-6	.	CASSQNRDTLNSPLHF	TGTGCCAGCAGCCAGAACCGGGACACGTTAAATTCACCCCTCCACTTT
TRBV20-1	.	TRBJ2-1	TRBD2	CSARLRGVSYNEQFF	TGCAGTGCTAGATTGCGGGGGGTATCCTACAATGAGCAGTTCTTC
TRBV12-3/TRBV12-4	few	TRBJ2-4	.	CASSYIQYF	TGTGCCAGCAGTTACATTCAGTACTTC
TRBV4-2	.	TRBJ2-1	TRBD1	CASRQDRDAYNEQFF	TGTGCCAGCAGACAAGACAGGGACGCCTACAATGAGCAGTTCTTC
TRBV5-5	.	TRBJ1-1	.	CASSLWFQNTEAFF	TGTGCCAGCAGCTTGTGGTTTCAGAACACTGAAGCTTTCTTT
TRBV7-2	.	TRBJ2-7	.	CASSLGRTTYEQYF	TGTGCCAGCAGCTTAGGGAGGACTACATACGAGCAGTACTTC
TRBV5-1	.	TRBJ1-3	.	CASSPPSTAGNTIYF	TGCGCCAGCAGCCCTCCATCGACGGCGGGAAACACCATATATTTT
TRBV7-9	.	TRBJ1-1	.	CASSLGARHTEAFF	TGTGCCAGCAGCTTGGGGGCGCGGCACACTGAAGCTTTCTTT
TRBV5-1	.	TRBJ2-3	.	CASSLARAGADTQYF	TGCGCCAGCAGCTTGGCCAGAGCAGGGGCCGATACGCAGTATTTT
TRBV27	.	TRBJ1-2	TRBD1	CASGFVGQGNFGYGYTF	TGTGCCAGCGGGTTTGTGGGACAGGGGAATTTTGGCTATGGCTACACCTTC
TRBV4-1	many	TRBJ1-3	.	CASSQEGTGRNTIYF	TGCGCCAGCAGCCAAGAGGGAACCGGGAGAAACACCATATATTTT
TRBV7-2	few	TRBJ2-3	TRBD2	CASSLWGGDTDTQYF	TGTGCCAGCAGCTTATGGGGGGGAGACACAGATACGCAGTATTTT
TRBV24-1	few	TRBJ2-2	.	CATRASGGELFF	TGTGCCACCCGGGCGTCGGGCGGGGAGCTGTTTTTT
TRBV10-3	.	TRBJ2-5	.	CAISELITTGRRETQYF	TGTGCCATCAGTGAGTTGATTACGACCGGACGGAGAGAGACCCAGTACTTC
TRBV7-9	many	TRBJ1-2	TRBD1	CASSPGQNNYGYTF	TGTGCCAGCAGCCCGGGACAGAATAACTATGGCTACACCTTC
TRBV5-1	few	TRBJ1-2	TRBD1	CASSLDQGVEGYTF	TGCGCCAGCAGTTTAGACCAGGGGGTGGAAGGCTACACCTTC
TRBV12-3/TRBV12-4	few	TRBJ1-5	.	CASSFPKEAQRDQPQHF	TGTGCCAGCAGTTTCCCTAAGGAGGCCCAGAGGGATCAGCCCCAGCATTTT
TRBV18	.	TRBJ2-7	TRBD1	CASSTRTGSYEQYF	TGTGCCAGCTCCACCAGGACAGGTAGCTACGAGCAGTACTTC
TRBV2	few	TRBJ2-5	TRBD1	CASSVQGVRETQYF	TGTGCCAGCAGTGTACAGGGGGTCCGGGAGACCCAGTACTTC
TRBV5-6	.	TRBJ1-6	.	CASSFMEGRNSPLHF	TGTGCCAGCAGCTTTATGGAGGGCCGGAATTCACCCCTCCACTTT
TRBV19	.	TRBJ1-6	.	CASTIGPNSPLHF	TGTGCCAGCACAATCGGACCTAATTCACCCCTCCACTTT
TRBV10-3	.	TRBJ2-2	TRBD2	CAIKLAGANTGELFF	TGTGCCATAAAATTAGCGGGAGCGAACACCGGGGAGCTGTTTTTT
TRBV7-6	.	TRBJ2-1	.	CASSPNTGWRNEQFF	TGTGCCAGCAGCCCTAATACCGGGTGGAGAAATGAGCAGTTCTTC
TRBV20-1	many	TRBJ2-3	.	CSVPRGTDTQYF	TGCAGTGTCCCTCGTGGCACAGATACGCAGTATTTT
TRBV7-8	.	TRBJ2-4	.	CASSLGGDLFKNIQYF	TGTGCCAGCAGCTTAGGAGGGGATCTTTTCAAAAACATTCAGTACTTC
TRBV11-2	.	TRBJ2-3	.	CASSSGIETDTQYF	TGTGCCAGCAGCTCCGGGATAGAGACAGATACGCAGTATTTT
TRBV27	few	TRBJ2-4	TRBD2	CASSLAGTSGRVNIQYF	TGTGCCAGCAGTTTAGCGGGGACTAGCGGGAGGGTAAACATTCAGTACTTC
TRBV7-9	few	TRBJ2-3	TRBD2	CASSLGQREYSTDTQYF	TGTGCCAGCAGCTTAGGACAGCGGGAGTACAGCACAGATACGCAGTATTTT
TRBV5-1	.	TRBJ2-7	.	CASSWGARGDEQYF	TGCGCCAGCAGCTGGGGGGCTAGAGGCGACGAGCAGTACTTC
TRBV12-3/TRBV12-4	.	TRBJ2-5	.	CASSLISGEQGILQETQYF	TGTGCCAGCAGTTTAATCTCGGGGGAACAGGGGATACTCCAAGAGACCCAGTACTTC
TRBV15	.	TRBJ2-7	TRBD1	CATSIEDRALYEQYF	TGTGCCACCAGCATCGAAGACAGGGCCCTCTACGAGCAGTACTTC
TRBV4-1	.	TRBJ2-3	TRBD2	CASSQNALAGRTDTQYF	TGCGCCAGCAGCCAAAATGCACTAGCGGGGCGCACAGATACGCAGTATTTT
TRBV5-1	few	TRBJ1-1	.	CASSPEGGTTEAFF	TGCGCCAGCAGCCCCGAGGGGGGCACCACTGAAGCTTTCTTT
TRBV12-3/TRBV12-4	few	TRBJ1-4	.	CASSLGVGSREKLFF	TGTGCCAGCAGTTTAGGGGTGGGGTCCCGGGAAAAACTGTTTTTT
TRBV10-3	few	TRBJ1-5	.	CAIKGVVDQPQHF	TGTGCCATCAAGGGGGTAGTCGATCAGCCCCAGCATTTT
TRBV20-1	.	TRBJ1-2	.	CSAREPGTNYGYTF	TGCAGTGCTAGAGAGCCCGGGACGAACTATGGCTACACCTTC
TRBV6-5	.	TRBJ2-3	.	CASSYQGLKEYF	TGTGCCAGCAGTTACCAAGGACTCAAGGAGTATTTT
TRBV20-1	few	TRBJ2-3	.	CSAPTRTTSTDTQYF	TGCAGTGCTCCCACGAGAACAACGAGCACAGATACGCAGTATTTT
TRBV2	few	TRBJ2-4	.	CASFQSVLREAKNIQYF	TGTGCCAGCTTCCAATCGGTCCTTCGGGAAGCCAAAAACATTCAGTACTTC
TRBV19	few	TRBJ2-2	.	CASKADGNTGELFF	TGTGCCAGTAAGGCGGACGGGAACACCGGGGAGCTGTTTTTT
TRBV15	.	TRBJ2-3	.	CATSTPPRAVTDTQYF	TGTGCCACCAGCACCCCTCCACGGGCGGTCACAGATACGCAGTATTTT
TRBV12-3/TRBV12-4	few	TRBJ2-1	.	CASRAMRNEQFF	TGTGCCAGCAGAGCAATGAGGAATGAGCAGTTCTTC
TRBV3-1	few	TRBJ1-5	.	CASSQTGSQPQHF	TGTGCCAGCAGCCAAACGGGAAGTCAGCCCCAGCATTTT
TRBV4-1	.	TRBJ2-7	.	CASSHHGTGRDEQYF	TGCGCCAGCAGCCACCACGGAACGGGGCGCGACGAGCAGTACTTC
TRBV6-2/TRBV6-3	few	TRBJ1-1	.	CASSYRLGQGFRGTEAFF	TGTGCCAGCAGTTACAGGTTGGGCCAGGGGTTTCGCGGCACTGAAGCTTTCTTT
TRBV6-1	few	TRBJ2-7	TRBD2	CASSPPTSGILSYEQYF	TGTGCCAGCAGCCCCCCGACTAGCGGGATCCTCTCCTACGAGCAGTACTTC
TRBV11-2	.	TRBJ2-5	.	CASSPQTPQETQYF	TGTGCCAGCAGCCCACAGACCCCGCAAGAGACCCAGTACTTC
TRBV5-1	.	TRBJ2-1	.	CASSLGGLHYNEQFF	TGCGCCAGCAGCTTGGGAGGGCTACACTACAATGAGCAGTTCTTC
TRBV18	.	TRBJ1-4	.	CASSPPANEKLFF	TGTGCCAGCTCACCACCGGCTAATGAAAAACTGTTTTTT
TRBV7-7	few	TRBJ2-3	.	CASSSTGKGADTQYF	TGTGCCAGCAGCTCCACAGGGAAGGGAGCAGATACGCAGTATTTT
TRBV6-6	.	TRBJ1-5	.	CASSRSGNQPQHF	TGTGCCAGCAGCCGGAGTGGCAATCAGCCCCAGCATTTT
TRBV4-2	many	TRBJ1-2	TRBD1	CASSQQQGTGYGYTF	TGTGCCAGCAGCCAACAACAGGGGACGGGTTATGGCTACACCTTC
TRBV18	once	TRBJ1-2	.	CASSSFGVDYGYTF	TGTGCCAGCTCCTCCTTTGGGGTCGACTATGGCTACACCTTC